This TCR beta chain was retrieved from a study of T-cell memory formation after mild COVID-19. V lost 2 bases and J lost 2; bases outside the gene matches: 6. Germline CDR1 LNHDA, CDR2 SQIVND (reference sequence). There are 16 residues in the CDR3. From the 5' RACE reads, TCRdb called clonotypes with MiXCR, one entry per CDR3 protein. The data contain hundreds of thousands of distinct CDR3 sequences, around 27% of them singletons. Notes on the study in general: Whether second-wave clones peaking at day 37 were SARS-CoV-2 specific went unconfirmed. Contracting CD8+ clones were enriched in EMRA, CD4+ mainly in CM and EM.

This clonotype came up a few times. Its antigen remains unknown. Sequencing was carried out using PBMCs or a T cell subset sorted from them (not recorded which). The TCR comes from an adult woman who had mild COVID-19 (a few samples of this study predate the infection). Cell type and time point are not known. The chain combines TRBV19 with TRBJ2-7; TRBD1 matches at 10 bases. The DNA of the CDR3 is TGTGCCAGTAGTATACTCCCGGGACAGGGGCCCTACGAGCAGTACTTC. Amino acids: CASSILPGQGPYEQYF.